This TCR beta chain was recorded in a study of beta chain features in type 1 diabetes. This clone has a handful of counts. The target antigen is unknown. Study-level results: Shorter TCRB CDR3s, moderately but significantly so, were found in Type 1 diabetes patients in all four CD4+ subsets. Type 1 diabetes patients had fewer VDJ junction insertions and more deletions.

The junction had 5 bases not matched to a gene; V was cut back by 0 bases and J by 7 bases. Germline-derived CDR1 and CDR2 are GTSNPN and SVGIG (reference sequence). The CDR3 extends over 14 amino acids. Expressed TCRB transcripts got sequenced, as all isolated RNA was reverse transcribed. Method: immunoSEQ multiplex PCR; TCRdb's copy keeps in-frame clones and lacks some. The repertoire holds 600,000 to 700,000 clones, with approximately 13% as singletons. The source material was naive CD4+ T cells from blood. This sequence joins TRBV30 and TRBJ1-5; the match to TRBD1 covers 8 bases. The clonotype was recovered from a man aged 25 to 45 with type 1 diabetes. CDR3 sequence (DNA): TGTGCCTGGAGTGTACAGGGGGGTTCGCAGCCCCAGCATTTT. Translated: CAWSVQGGSQPQHF.